This is a list of T cell receptor beta chains from one sample in a study of shared clonotypes between healthy human individuals. Sequencing was performed with immunoSEQ multiplex PCR; in TCRdb, only in-frame clones are kept and a portion is missing. The profile shows about 1.5 million clones, 96% of them singletons. The specimen sequenced was naive CD4+ T cells sorted from blood. Receptors were obtained from a man aged 25 to 40 in good health. CDR3s include the opening cysteine and the closing phenylalanine or tryptophan. The D gene is left open where the match is weak. Clone size appears in some rows only: once, few, many, or a class for an expanded clone.

NA	13	NA	TRBJ2-7	TRBV6-1	CASSDGNGNEQYF	TGTGCCAGCAGTGACGGTAACGGAAACGAGCAGTACTTC
NA	16	NA	TRBJ2-7	TRBV2	CASSTSGTSTTYEQYF	TGTGCCAGCAGTACGTCCGGGACCTCCACCACCTACGAGCAGTACTTC
NA	16	NA	TRBJ1-4	TRBV18	CASSPSPGGDNEKLFF	TGTGCCAGCTCACCCAGCCCGGGGGGCGATAATGAAAAACTGTTTTTT
NA	16	NA	TRBJ2-1	TRBV25-1	CASSEWGLASYNEQFF	TGTGCCAGCAGTGAATGGGGGCTAGCGAGCTACAATGAGCAGTTCTTC
NA	13	NA	TRBJ1-2	TRBV6-5	CASRATGYYGYTF	TGTGCCAGCAGAGCGACAGGCTACTATGGCTACACCTTC
NA	12	NA	TRBJ2-5	TRBV12-5	CASGFGKETQYF	TGTGCTAGTGGTTTCGGGAAAGAGACCCAGTACTTC
NA	13	NA	TRBJ1-1	TRBV28	CASSRGGYGEAFF	TGTGCCAGCAGCAGAGGGGGGTACGGTGAAGCTTTCTTT
TRBD2	16	NA	TRBJ2-3	TRBV18	CASSPLAGGLSDTQYF	TGTGCCAGCTCACCCCTAGCGGGAGGGCTTTCAGATACGCAGTATTTT
TRBD1	13	NA	TRBJ2-7	TRBV5-1	CASSTQGQYEQYF	TGCGCCAGCAGTACCCAGGGACAGTACGAGCAGTACTTC
NA	15	NA	TRBJ1-3	TRBV7-9	CASSGGTPSGNTIYF	TGTGCCAGCAGCGGCGGGACACCCAGCGGAAACACCATATATTTT
NA	14	NA	TRBJ2-5	TRBV28	CASSSPGTQETQYF	TGTGCCAGCAGTTCCCCCGGGACACAAGAGACCCAGTACTTC
NA	11	NA	TRBJ2-7	TRBV6-5	CASSYRSEQYF	TGTGCCAGCAGTTACCGGAGTGAGCAGTACTTC
NA	11	NA	TRBJ2-1	TRBV20-1	CSARQDGEQFF	TGCAGTGCCCGACAGGACGGTGAGCAGTTCTTC
TRBD1	18	NA	TRBJ1-2	TRBV6-4	CVSSDRRTGIHANYGYTF	TGTGTCAGCAGTGACAGGAGGACAGGCATCCATGCTAACTATGGCTACACCTTC
NA	14	NA	TRBJ1-1	TRBV5-1	CASSLAVGHTEAFF	TGCGCCAGCAGCTTGGCCGTGGGTCACACTGAAGCTTTCTTT
NA	14	NA	TRBJ2-7	TRBV4-1	CASSQDTESYEQYF	TGCGCCAGCAGCCAAGATACGGAATCCTACGAGCAGTACTTC
NA	13	NA	TRBJ2-2	TRBV29-1	CSVGGSYTGELFF	TGCAGCGTTGGCGGCAGCTACACCGGGGAGCTGTTTTTT
TRBD1	16	NA	TRBJ2-5	TRBV7-9	CASRPRDRGHQETQYF	TGTGCCAGCAGACCCCGGGACAGGGGGCACCAAGAGACCCAGTACTTC
NA	18	NA	TRBJ2-4	TRBV11-2	CASSLDRRRRFAKNIQYF	TGTGCCAGCAGCTTAGATCGACGTAGACGCTTTGCCAAAAACATTCAGTACTTC
NA	13	NA	TRBJ1-2	TRBV28	CASFSFRVGGYTF	TGTGCCAGCTTCTCGTTTCGGGTTGGAGGCTACACCTTC
NA	13	NA	TRBJ1-3	TRBV19	CASSEGMGNTIYF	TGTGCCAGTAGCGAAGGGATGGGAAACACCATATATTTT
NA	15	NA	TRBJ1-1	TRBV29-1	CSVRSGRRSNTEAFF	TGCAGCGTTAGATCGGGCAGAAGATCGAACACTGAAGCTTTCTTT
NA	13	NA	TRBJ2-4	TRBV4-1	CATASQLGNIQYF	TGCGCCACGGCTAGTCAGCTCGGGAACATTCAGTACTTC
NA	14	NA	TRBJ1-1	TRBV6-1	CAILPDRPHPEAFF	TGTGCCATCCTGCCTGACAGGCCGCACCCTGAAGCTTTCTTT
TRBD2	16	NA	TRBJ2-1	TRBV14	CASSPTSGSHYNEQFF	TGTGCCAGCAGCCCTACTAGCGGGAGCCATTACAATGAGCAGTTCTTC
TRBD2	15	NA	TRBJ2-1	TRBV5-1	CASSLNGGDYNEQFF	TGCGCCAGCAGCTTGAACGGGGGGGATTACAATGAGCAGTTCTTC
TRBD1	15	NA	TRBJ1-1	TRBV6-4	CATPRGLVVNTEAFF	TGTGCCACTCCGAGGGGGCTCGTTGTGAACACTGAAGCTTTCTTT
TRBD1	15	NA	TRBJ2-5	TRBV9	CASSVGDRSKETQYF	TGTGCCAGCAGCGTAGGGGACAGATCAAAAGAGACCCAGTACTTC
NA	14	NA	TRBJ2-1	TRBV7-9	CASSFTSAYNEQFF	TGTGCCAGCAGCTTCACCAGTGCCTACAATGAGCAGTTCTTC
NA	17	once	TRBJ2-6	TRBV5-8	CASSAHWGDSGANVLTF	TGTGCCAGCAGCGCCCATTGGGGGGACTCTGGGGCCAACGTCCTGACTTTC
NA	15	NA	TRBJ1-5	TRBV2	CASGARHVRNQPQHF	TGTGCCAGCGGAGCCCGACACGTCAGGAATCAGCCCCAGCATTTT
NA	15	NA	TRBJ2-1	TRBV4-3	CASSQDRKVGREQFF	TGCGCCAGCAGCCAAGATAGGAAGGTCGGCAGGGAGCAGTTCTTC
NA	12	NA	TRBJ2-7	TRBV5-4	CASSLTLGEQYF	TGTGCCAGCAGCTTGACTCTCGGCGAGCAGTACTTC